The T cell receptor beta chain under discussion was sequenced for a study of beta chain features in type 1 diabetes. The CDR3 contains 12 residues. Germline values: CDR1 LNHNV, CDR2 YYDKDF (reference sequence). Trimming removed 4 bases at V and 5 bases at J, with 6 bases between. The authors reverse transcribed all of the isolated RNA, so sequencing captured expressed TCRB transcripts. TCRdb keeps only in-frame clones here, not all; method: immunoSEQ multiplex PCR. The sample has around 430,000 clones; 30% are singletons. This TCR was recovered from a man between 18 and 35 years old in good health. The V gene is TRBV15, the J gene TRBJ1-5; no reliable D call. The specimen was naive CD4+ T cells from blood. Here the CDR3 reads CATSKRDQPQHF. The CDR3 DNA reads as TGTGCCACCAGCAAGCGGGATCAGCCCCAGCATTTT.